This TCR beta chain was retrieved from a study of radiotherapy plus CTLA-4 blockade in lung cancer. General observations from the study: Researchers report tumor-derived TCR clones expanding in blood after radiotherapy plus ipilimumab. Response was reportedly best predicted by early blood T cell clone dynamics, with interferon-beta.

Concerning this clone: The antigen is undetermined.

Assay: immunoSEQ multiplex PCR; the TCRdb copy retains only in-frame clones and omits some. The sample has 51,000 or so clones; around nine tenths are singletons. The CDR3 runs to 14 residues. Germline V gene sequence: CDR1 SQVTM, CDR2 ANQGSEA. V lost 3 bases to trimming and J lost 2 bases, with 13 bases between them. The starting material was peripheral blood, obtained from a patient treated with radiotherapy plus ipilimumab. V usage is TRBV29-1 and J usage is TRBJ1-2, with D tentatively TRBD1 (5 bases). The origin of this receptor is a human donor with non-small cell lung cancer whose response to radiotherapy plus ipilimumab could not be evaluated. The CDR3 spells CSVDVGADNYGYTF. In DNA form, the CDR3 reads TGCAGCGTTGATGTAGGGGCCGACAACTATGGCTACACCTTC. Looking up the rest from reference TRBV29-1 and TRBJ1-2 gives the full variable domain: SAVISQKPSRDICQRGTSLTIQCQVDSQVTMMFWYRQQPGQSLTLIATANQGSEATYESGFVIDKFPISRPNLTFSTLTVSNMSPEDSSIYLCSVDVGADNYGYTFGSGTRLTVV.